These 15 T cell receptor beta chains share one sample of origin, sequenced in a study of CD8 T cells in ankylosing spondylitis. TCRdb recomputed calls from the 5' RACE reads with MiXCR, one row per CDR3 protein. In the table there are 200,000 to 300,000 distinct CDR3 sequences, 20% to 30% of which are singletons. Sequences were obtained from blood, either unsorted or a sorted T cell fraction (not recorded which). These TCRs come from a male donor with ankylosing spondylitis or in good health (not recorded which).

In its sample, this clonotype was seen many times. This chain links TRBV20-1 with TRBJ2-7; D unresolved. V was trimmed by 3 bases and J by 2 bases, leaving 8 bases between them. Germline V gives CDR1 DFQATT, CDR2 SNEGSKA (reference sequence). The CDR3 spans 12 residues. The CDR3 sequence is CSASQDTYEQYF. The CDR3 DNA reads TGCAGTGCTAGCCAGGATACCTACGAGCAGTACTTC.

The CDR3 DNA reads as TGTGCCACCAGCAGAGAGGTGAATTCCTACGAGCAGTACTTC. Its translation: CATSREVNSYEQYF. The chain carries TRBV15 and TRBJ2-7; D remains unclear. The CDR3 covers 14 residues. CDR1 is LNHNV and CDR2 is YYDKDF in the germline V gene (reference sequence). Trimming removed 0 bases from V and 1 base from J, with 7 bases in between.

V and J are TRBV2 and TRBJ2-1, with 7 nucleotides matching TRBD2. The CDR3 is 13 amino acids. CDR1 is SNHLY and CDR2 is FYNNEI in the germline V gene. Trimming at V came to 3 bases and at J to 9 bases, leaving 5 bases not matched to a gene. The CDR3 bases are TGTGCCAGCAGTGATCCACTAGCGAGTGAGCAGTTCTTC. Its protein is CASSDPLASEQFF.

This clonotype occurred many times. V usage is TRBV2 and J usage is TRBJ2-5; D may correspond to TRBD1 or TRBD2 (5 bases each). Looked up from germline, CDR1 is SNHLY and CDR2 is FYNNEI. This CDR3 spans 13 amino acids. The V gene lost 3 bases and the J gene lost 3 bases, with 8 bases spanning the gap. The CDR3 loop reads CASSEGREETQYF. The CDR3, as DNA: TGTGCCAGCAGTGAGGGACGGGAAGAGACCCAGTACTTC.

The rearrangement uses TRBV29-1 and TRBJ2-5, with TRBD2 matching 9 bases. V trimming: 7 bases; J trimming: 5 bases; junction bases outside the gene matches: 11. CDR1 and CDR2 (germline): SQVTM, ANQGSEA. The CDR3 is made up of 14 amino acids. CDR3 amino acids: CSAQRLAERETQYF. The CDR3, as DNA: TGCAGCGCCCAGAGACTAGCGGAACGGGAGACCCAGTACTTC. Full variable domain (rest looked up from reference TRBV29-1 and TRBJ2-5): SAVISQKPSRDICQRGTSLTIQCQVDSQVTMMFWYRQQPGQSLTLIATANQGSEATYESGFVIDKFPISRPNLTFSTLTVSNMSPEDSSIYLCSAQRLAERETQYFGPGTRLLVL.

This clonotype was counted at least ten times. V and J are TRBV15 and TRBJ2-3; unclear D gene. V was shortened by 0 bases and J by 1 base, with 11 bases between the two germline ends. The CDR3 length is 16 residues. Germline CDR1 LNHNV, CDR2 YYDKDF (reference sequence). This chain's CDR3 is CATSRDLGLGTDTQYF. CDR3 bases: TGTGCCACCAGCAGAGATTTAGGCCTAGGCACAGATACGCAGTATTTT.

This clonotype came up many times. The chain recombines TRBV20-1 with TRBJ2-3; 15 bases align to TRBD2. The CDR3 length is 17 residues. Unmatched junction bases numbered 4, after V lost 3 bases and J lost 0 bases. Germline CDR1 DFQATT, CDR2 SNEGSKA (reference sequence). This chain's CDR3 is CSASGLAGGYSTDTQYF. The CDR3 DNA sequence: TGCAGTGCTAGCGGACTAGCGGGGGGGTACAGCACAGATACGCAGTATTTT.

The chain has TRBV12-3 or TRBV12-4 and TRBJ2-7; TRBD2 might be the D (5 bases). V dropped 3 bases and J dropped 4 bases, with 16 bases sitting between them. The CDR3 contains 15 residues. DNA for the CDR3: TGTGCCAGCAGTTTTCGGTTAGGTCCGGGGTACGAGCAGTACTTC. It specifies CASSFRLGPGYEQYF.

The chain joins TRBV29-1 to TRBJ1-1; 7 bases fit TRBD1. This CDR3 has 13 residues. The germline CDR1 and CDR2 sequences are SQVTM and ANQGSEA. J gave up 4 bases and V 7 bases, and 9 bases lay outside the gene matches. The CDR3 bases are TGCAGCGCTCGACAGGGTCGAGGCACTGAAGCTTTCTTT. Its translation: CSARQGRGTEAFF.

This clonotype was seen a few times. The rearrangement links TRBV20-1 to TRBJ2-3; weak D call: TRBD1 (5 bases). Per germline, CDR1 DFQATT and CDR2 SNEGSKA (reference sequence). V dropped 0 bases and J dropped 2 bases, with 15 bases sitting between them. This CDR3 contains 16 residues. This CDR3 is CSARDGAVKLTDTQYF. The CDR3 coding sequence is TGCAGTGCTAGAGATGGGGCGGTTAAACTCACAGATACGCAGTATTTT.

This clonotype was seen ten or more times. The rearrangement uses TRBV6-5 and TRBJ2-1, with 10 bases identical to TRBD1. Germline trimming cut 4 bases from V and 2 bases from J; bases unmatched to any gene: 11. The CDR3 covers 18 residues. Germline V CDR1 and CDR2: MNHEY, SVGAGI. The chain's CDR3 is CASSSNGGQGLTYNEQFF. The CDR3 DNA is TGTGCCAGCAGTTCTAATGGGGGACAGGGGTTGACCTACAATGAGCAGTTCTTC.

This clonotype was counted at least ten times. The chain combines TRBV4-2 with TRBJ2-7, with TRBD2 matching 8 bases. After removal of 5 bases from V and 5 bases from J, the junction contained 8 bases not matched to a gene. In germline, CDR1 is LGHNA, CDR2 YNFKEQ. The CDR3 totals 14 residues. CDR3 sequence reads: CASSKPGLGNEQYF. In nucleotides, the CDR3 is TGTGCCAGCAGCAAACCGGGACTAGGAAACGAGCAGTACTTC.

This clonotype was observed at least ten times. This rearrangement joins TRBV20-1 to TRBJ2-7; D gene uncertain. CDR3 length equals 11 residues. With 3 bases removed from V and 5 bases from J, the gap between germline ends came to 8 bases. The germline CDR1 and CDR2 sequences are DFQATT and SNEGSKA (reference sequence). CDR3 DNA: TGCAGTGCTAGTCGAGACCACGAGCAGTACTTC. This codes for CSASRDHEQYF.

In its sample, this clonotype was seen many times. The CDR3 sequence is CASSDGQGRTDTQYF. The CDR3 DNA reads TGCGCCAGCAGCGACGGACAGGGGAGGACAGATACGCAGTATTTT. The rearrangement joins TRBV5-1 to TRBJ2-3; TRBD1 matches at 9 bases. The CDR3 has 15 residues. From germline, CDR1 is SGHRS and CDR2 YFSETQ. J lost 3 bases, V lost 4 bases, and 6 bases had no gene match. Full variable domain (missing parts from reference TRBV5-1 and TRBJ2-3): KAGVTQTPRYLIKTRGQQVTLSCSPISGHRSVSWYQQTPGQGLQFLFEYFSETQRNKGNFPGRFSGRQFSNSRSEMNVSTLELGDSALYLCASSDGQGRTDTQYFGPGTRLTVL.

This clonotype was counted a single time. The chain is built from TRBV10-3 and TRBJ2-3, with TRBD2 identical over 10 bases. This CDR3 is built from 16 residues. V lost 10 bases, J lost 2 bases, and 12 bases stayed unmatched. Germline V gene data show CDR1 as ENHRY and CDR2 as SYGVKD. CDR3 DNA: TGTGCCAGCGCCGGCGGACTAGCGGAGAACACAGATACGCAGTATTTT. Translation: CASAGGLAENTDTQYF.